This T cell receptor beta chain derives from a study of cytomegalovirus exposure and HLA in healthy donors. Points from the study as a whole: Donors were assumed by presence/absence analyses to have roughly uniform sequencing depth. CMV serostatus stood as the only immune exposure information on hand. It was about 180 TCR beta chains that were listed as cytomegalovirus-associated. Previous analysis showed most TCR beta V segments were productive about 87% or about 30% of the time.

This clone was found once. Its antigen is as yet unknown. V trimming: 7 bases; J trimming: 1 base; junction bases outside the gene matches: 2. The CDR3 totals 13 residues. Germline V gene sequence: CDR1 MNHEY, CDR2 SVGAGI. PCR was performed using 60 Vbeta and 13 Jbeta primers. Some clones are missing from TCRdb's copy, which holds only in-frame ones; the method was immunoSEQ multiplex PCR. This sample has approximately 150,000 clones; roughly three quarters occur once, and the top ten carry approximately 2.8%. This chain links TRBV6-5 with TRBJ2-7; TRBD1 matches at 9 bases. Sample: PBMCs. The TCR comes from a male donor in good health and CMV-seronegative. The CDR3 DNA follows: TGTGCCAGCACCGACAGGGGGTCCTACGAGCAGTACTTC. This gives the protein CASTDRGSYEQYF.